A single sample is the source of the 3 T cell receptor beta chains below, sequenced in a study of beta chain features in type 1 diabetes (dated by TCRdb to 2017 to 2018). The library relied on the immunoSEQ multiplex PCR assay. All of the isolated RNA was reverse transcribed with the High Capacity cDNA Reverse Transcription Kit, so expressed TCRB transcripts were sequenced. TCRdb's version of the immuneACCESS table is confined to in-frame rearrangements and falls short of the full clone set. An unresolved V gene accounts for under half of the shortfall where checked; the remainder is of unknown origin. Here the sample has about 140,000 clones; 9% to 10% occur a single time. About 0.6% of the sample rests with the top ten. Sequenced: central memory CD4+ T cells from blood. These receptors were obtained from a woman between 40 and 55 years old in good health.

This clone was seen a handful of times. The chain joins TRBV7-2 to TRBJ1-6, with no clear D. Per the germline V gene, CDR1 is SGHTA and CDR2 is FQGNSA. The length of the CDR3 is 15 residues. V lost 0 bases, J lost 7 bases, and 10 bases lay in between. CDR3 DNA sequence: TGTGCCAGCAGCTTAGCTGCGACGGGGAATTCACCCCTCCACTTT. This codes for CASSLAATGNSPLHF.

This clone was seen a handful of times. In DNA form, the CDR3 reads TGCGCCAGCAGCAGATCGGGACATCCGAACACTGAAGCTTTCTTT. Protein sequence: CASSRSGHPNTEAFF. V and J are TRBV5-1 and TRBJ1-1, with a weak D call TRBD1 (6 bases). This CDR3 contains 15 residues. The V end lost 4 bases, the J end lost 1 base, and 14 bases lay between the germline ends. Germline values: CDR1 SGHRS, CDR2 YFSETQ.

This clone came up once. V and J are TRBV5-6 and TRBJ2-4; D gene ambiguous. V was clipped by 0 bases and J by 3 bases, with 10 bases between them. Germline-derived CDR1 and CDR2 are SGHDT and YYEEEE. The length of the CDR3 is 15 residues. CDR3 sequence: CASSLAGFDKNIQYF. CDR3 sequence (DNA): TGTGCCAGCAGCTTGGCCGGGTTCGACAAAAACATTCAGTACTTC.